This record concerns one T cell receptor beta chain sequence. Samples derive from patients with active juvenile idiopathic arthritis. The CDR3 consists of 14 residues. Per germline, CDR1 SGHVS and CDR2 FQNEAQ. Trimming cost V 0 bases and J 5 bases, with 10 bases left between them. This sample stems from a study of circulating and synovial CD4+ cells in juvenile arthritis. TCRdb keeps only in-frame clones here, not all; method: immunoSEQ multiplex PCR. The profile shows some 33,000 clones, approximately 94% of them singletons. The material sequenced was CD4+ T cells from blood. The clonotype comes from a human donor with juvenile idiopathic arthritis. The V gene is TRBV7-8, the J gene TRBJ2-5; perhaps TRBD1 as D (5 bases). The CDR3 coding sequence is TGTGCCAGCAGCTTAGCGGTGGGGCGGGAGACCCAGTACTTC. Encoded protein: CASSLAVGRETQYF.